The subject of this entry is one T cell receptor beta chain. The sample has other DNA sequences that encode this CDR3 too. Generated by immunoSEQ multiplex PCR, the TCRdb table keeps only in-frame clones and is missing some. The sample lists tens of thousands of clones, about 90% seen once, with about 29% in the top ten. This record comes from a study of T cells in localized non-small cell lung cancer. The source of this sequence is a male donor at least 60 years old with stage I squamous cell lung carcinoma. This material consisted of peripheral blood, taken before any cancer treatment.

CDR3 nucleotides: TGCGCCAGCAGCTTGGATGGTGGGTTCAATCAGCCCCAGCATTTT. This translates into CASSLDGGFNQPQHF. The chain recombines TRBV5-1 with TRBJ1-5; D not certain. V was shortened by 0 bases and J by 3 bases, with 10 bases between the two germline ends. This CDR3 has 15 residues. The germline V gene encodes CDR1 SGHRS and CDR2 YFSETQ.